Listed below are T cell receptor beta chains from one sample, sequenced in a study of early T cells in non-severe SARS-CoV-2 infection. One entry per CDR3 protein, called by TCRdb with MiXCR from the 5' RACE reads. The table records tens of thousands of distinct CDR3 sequences, 9.5% to 15% of them present only once. The source material was whole blood. These receptors were taken from an adult who was a healthcare worker with PCR-confirmed SARS-CoV-2 infection or an uninfected control (not recorded which). The CDR3 runs from the conserved cysteine through the conserved F or W. A D gene is named only where the DNA matches it firmly. Size is omitted from some rows. Given values are once, few, many or a class for expanded clones.

D gene: TRBD1; CDR3 length: 14; V gene: TRBV29-1; clone size: many; J gene: TRBJ1-1; CDR3 DNA: TGCAGCGCAACCCTGACAGGGGAGGGGACTGAAGCTTTCTTT; CDR3 protein: CSATLTGEGTEAFF
D gene: NA; CDR3 length: 15; V gene: TRBV12-3/TRBV12-4; clone size: NA; J gene: TRBJ1-6; CDR3 DNA: TGTGCCAGCAGTTTGGGGGGATCCTATAATTCACCCCTCCACTTT; CDR3 protein: CASSLGGSYNSPLHF
D gene: TRBD2; CDR3 length: 17; V gene: TRBV7-6; clone size: NA; J gene: TRBJ2-4; CDR3 DNA: TGTGCCAGCAGCGGCGGACTAGGCCCTTTAGGCAAAAACATTCAGTACTTC; CDR3 protein: CASSGGLGPLGKNIQYF
D gene: NA; CDR3 length: 12; V gene: TRBV19; clone size: many; J gene: TRBJ2-2; CDR3 DNA: TGTGCCAGTAGGTCTTTCGTGGAGGAGCTGTTTTTT; CDR3 protein: CASRSFVEELFF
D gene: TRBD1; CDR3 length: 15; V gene: TRBV28; clone size: many; J gene: TRBJ1-1; CDR3 DNA: TGTGCCAGCGATCCTCCAGGGGGCCTGAACACTGAAGCTTTCTTT; CDR3 protein: CASDPPGGLNTEAFF
D gene: NA; CDR3 length: 11; V gene: TRBV29-1; clone size: many; J gene: TRBJ2-1; CDR3 DNA: TGCAGCGCAACAGGGAACGATGAGCAGTTCTTC; CDR3 protein: CSATGNDEQFF
D gene: NA; CDR3 length: 10; V gene: TRBV28; clone size: few; J gene: TRBJ2-1; CDR3 DNA: TGTGCCAGCGGACGCAATGAGCAGTTCTTC; CDR3 protein: CASGRNEQFF
D gene: NA; CDR3 length: 13; V gene: TRBV4-3; clone size: many; J gene: TRBJ2-4; CDR3 DNA: TGCGCCAGCAGCCAAGATCCAAAAAACATTCAGTACTTC; CDR3 protein: CASSQDPKNIQYF
D gene: NA; CDR3 length: 17; V gene: TRBV3-2; clone size: few; J gene: TRBJ2-2; CDR3 DNA: TGTGCCAGCAGCCACGGAACGTCCTTTGGGGTCACCGGGGAGCTGTTTTTT; CDR3 protein: CASSHGTSFGVTGELFF
D gene: NA; CDR3 length: 16; V gene: TRBV20-1; clone size: few; J gene: TRBJ1-6; CDR3 DNA: TGCAGTGCGAGGGGAGACGCTGGCTCCTATAATTCACCCCTCCACTTT; CDR3 protein: CSARGDAGSYNSPLHF
D gene: NA; CDR3 length: 17; V gene: TRBV7-2; clone size: few; J gene: TRBJ1-1; CDR3 DNA: TGTGCCAGCAGCTTATCACCATACCGACGGGGAATGACTGAAGCTTTCTTT; CDR3 protein: CASSLSPYRRGMTEAFF
D gene: TRBD2; CDR3 length: 16; V gene: TRBV19; clone size: many; J gene: TRBJ2-1; CDR3 DNA: TGTGCCAGTAGTATAGACGGGCGGGGGGGCTACAATGAGCAGTTCTTC; CDR3 protein: CASSIDGRGGYNEQFF
D gene: NA; CDR3 length: 16; V gene: TRBV6-2/TRBV6-3; clone size: many; J gene: TRBJ2-6; CDR3 DNA: TGTGCCAGCACCTGGGGGGAGATCTCTGGGGCCAACGTCCTGACTTTC; CDR3 protein: CASTWGEISGANVLTF
D gene: NA; CDR3 length: 17; V gene: TRBV7-2; clone size: few; J gene: TRBJ2-3; CDR3 DNA: TGTGCCAGCAGCTTAGGGGGCGGGTATGAGAGCACAGATACGCAGTATTTT; CDR3 protein: CASSLGGGYESTDTQYF
D gene: TRBD2; CDR3 length: 14; V gene: TRBV12-3/TRBV12-4; clone size: many; J gene: TRBJ2-5; CDR3 DNA: TGTGCCAGCAGTAGGACTAGCGGACAAGAGACCCAGTACTTC; CDR3 protein: CASSRTSGQETQYF
D gene: TRBD2; CDR3 length: 18; V gene: TRBV6-1; clone size: many; J gene: TRBJ2-5; CDR3 DNA: TGTGCCAGCAGTGAAGGGTTTAGCGGGGTCTCTAGGGGAGAGACCCAGTACTTC; CDR3 protein: CASSEGFSGVSRGETQYF
D gene: NA; CDR3 length: 14; V gene: TRBV7-9; clone size: many; J gene: TRBJ2-5; CDR3 DNA: TGTGCCAGCAGCGCGAGACTAAGTGGAGAGACCCAGTACTTC; CDR3 protein: CASSARLSGETQYF
D gene: NA; CDR3 length: 14; V gene: TRBV27; clone size: many; J gene: TRBJ1-5; CDR3 DNA: TGTGCCAGCAGCTTATCGTCGGGTAATCAGCCCCAGCATTTT; CDR3 protein: CASSLSSGNQPQHF
D gene: NA; CDR3 length: 13; V gene: TRBV20-1; clone size: many; J gene: TRBJ1-4; CDR3 DNA: TGCAGTGCTACCCCCGCGGGTAATGAAAAACTGTTTTTT; CDR3 protein: CSATPAGNEKLFF
D gene: NA; CDR3 length: 15; V gene: TRBV11-2; clone size: many; J gene: TRBJ2-7; CDR3 DNA: TGTGCCAGCAGCCTTACCTTAGGACAGACCTACGAGCAGTACTTC; CDR3 protein: CASSLTLGQTYEQYF
D gene: NA; CDR3 length: 13; V gene: TRBV2; clone size: many; J gene: TRBJ2-5; CDR3 DNA: TGTGCCAGCAGGTGGGGTTTGAGGGAGACCCAGTACTTC; CDR3 protein: CASRWGLRETQYF
D gene: NA; CDR3 length: 12; V gene: TRBV9; clone size: few; J gene: TRBJ2-5; CDR3 DNA: TGTGCCAGCAGTTCACCGGGGCGACAACAGTACTTC; CDR3 protein: CASSSPGRQQYF
D gene: NA; CDR3 length: 16; V gene: TRBV27; clone size: many; J gene: TRBJ1-4; CDR3 DNA: TGTGCCAGCAGTCGGCGTCGGGGTTCAACTAATGAAAAACTGTTTTTT; CDR3 protein: CASSRRRGSTNEKLFF
D gene: NA; CDR3 length: 15; V gene: TRBV7-9; clone size: many; J gene: TRBJ2-1; CDR3 DNA: TGTGCCAGCAGCCCGCGGGGCCCAATGGGGGGTGAGCAGTTCTTC; CDR3 protein: CASSPRGPMGGEQFF
D gene: NA; CDR3 length: 16; V gene: TRBV7-2; clone size: NA; J gene: TRBJ1-3; CDR3 DNA: TGTGCCAGCAGCTTAGGGGGTCTGCACTCTGGAAACACCATATATTTT; CDR3 protein: CASSLGGLHSGNTIYF
D gene: NA; CDR3 length: 15; V gene: TRBV7-9; clone size: many; J gene: TRBJ2-2; CDR3 DNA: TGTGCCAGCAGCTTGCAGGAAGGGCTGACCGGGGAGCTGTTTTTT; CDR3 protein: CASSLQEGLTGELFF
D gene: TRBD1; CDR3 length: 16; V gene: TRBV6-2/TRBV6-3; clone size: many; J gene: TRBJ2-7; CDR3 DNA: TGTGCCAGCAGTTACTCGGGGGACAGGGGCATCTACGAGCAGTACTTC; CDR3 protein: CASSYSGDRGIYEQYF
D gene: NA; CDR3 length: 14; V gene: TRBV7-2; clone size: NA; J gene: TRBJ1-1; CDR3 DNA: TGTGCCAGCAGCTTATACCGAGCGAACACTGAAGCTTTCTTT; CDR3 protein: CASSLYRANTEAFF
D gene: NA; CDR3 length: 11; V gene: TRBV10-3; clone size: many; J gene: TRBJ1-2; CDR3 DNA: TGTGCCATCAGTGAGGGGCGCGCGGTCACCTTC; CDR3 protein: CAISEGRAVTF
D gene: TRBD1; CDR3 length: 14; V gene: TRBV6-5; clone size: many; J gene: TRBJ1-2; CDR3 DNA: TGTGCCAGCAGTCACCCCTCAGGGGGCCGTGGCTACACCTTC; CDR3 protein: CASSHPSGGRGYTF
D gene: TRBD1; CDR3 length: 14; V gene: TRBV7-9; clone size: many; J gene: TRBJ1-2; CDR3 DNA: TGTGCCAGCAGCCAGGGGGCAATCAATAGAGGCTACACCTTC; CDR3 protein: CASSQGAINRGYTF
D gene: NA; CDR3 length: 12; V gene: TRBV29-1; clone size: few; J gene: TRBJ2-2; CDR3 DNA: TGCAGCGTTAAAGGGAATCCCGGGGAGCTGTTTTTT; CDR3 protein: CSVKGNPGELFF
D gene: TRBD1; CDR3 length: 16; V gene: TRBV7-9; clone size: many; J gene: TRBJ1-1; CDR3 DNA: TGTGCCAGCAGTGTAGGGACAGGGTCTTATTACACTGAAGCTTTCTTT; CDR3 protein: CASSVGTGSYYTEAFF
D gene: NA; CDR3 length: 15; V gene: TRBV2; clone size: medium-sized; J gene: TRBJ2-1; CDR3 DNA: TGTGCCAGCAGTGAAGCGCAGGGGAGCGAGAATGAGCAGTTCTTC; CDR3 protein: CASSEAQGSENEQFF
D gene: NA; CDR3 length: 14; V gene: TRBV9; clone size: many; J gene: TRBJ2-7; CDR3 DNA: TGTGCCAGCAGCGTAGGACCGCTCTCCTACGAGCAGTACTTC; CDR3 protein: CASSVGPLSYEQYF
D gene: NA; CDR3 length: 13; V gene: TRBV6-2/TRBV6-3; clone size: many; J gene: TRBJ2-7; CDR3 DNA: TGTGCCAGCAGTGTCGCCCGGACCTACGAGCAGTACTTC; CDR3 protein: CASSVARTYEQYF
D gene: NA; CDR3 length: 15; V gene: TRBV6-6; clone size: many; J gene: TRBJ1-4; CDR3 DNA: TGTGCCAGCAGTAGTACCAGGGTAACTAATGAAAAACTGTTTTTT; CDR3 protein: CASSSTRVTNEKLFF
D gene: NA; CDR3 length: 14; V gene: TRBV7-8; clone size: many; J gene: TRBJ2-1; CDR3 DNA: TGTGCCAGCAGCTTAGTGGGGGTCTCGGATGAGCAGTTCTTC; CDR3 protein: CASSLVGVSDEQFF
D gene: NA; CDR3 length: 12; V gene: TRBV7-9; clone size: many; J gene: TRBJ1-4; CDR3 DNA: TGTGCCAGCAGCGCGTTGGACGGAAAACTGTTTTTT; CDR3 protein: CASSALDGKLFF
D gene: NA; CDR3 length: 15; V gene: TRBV5-1; clone size: NA; J gene: TRBJ2-2; CDR3 DNA: TGCGCCAGCAGCTTGGATCTAACTAACACCGGGGAGCTGTTTTTT; CDR3 protein: CASSLDLTNTGELFF
D gene: TRBD2; CDR3 length: 16; V gene: TRBV20-1; clone size: NA; J gene: TRBJ2-1; CDR3 DNA: TGCAGTGCTAGAGATTGGAGTAGCGGGAGTGTGGGTGAGCAGTTCTTC; CDR3 protein: CSARDWSSGSVGEQFF
D gene: NA; CDR3 length: 13; V gene: TRBV27; clone size: many; J gene: TRBJ2-1; CDR3 DNA: TGTGCCAGCAGTGGGGCTAGAAACAATGAGCAGTTCTTC; CDR3 protein: CASSGARNNEQFF
D gene: TRBD2; CDR3 length: 15; V gene: TRBV2; clone size: many; J gene: TRBJ2-3; CDR3 DNA: TGTGCCAGCAGTAATAGCGGGGGGCCGACGAATACGCAGTATTTT; CDR3 protein: CASSNSGGPTNTQYF
D gene: TRBD1; CDR3 length: 15; V gene: TRBV20-1; clone size: many; J gene: TRBJ1-2; CDR3 DNA: TGCAGTGCTAGAAGCCCGGACAGGGACTACTATGGCTACACCTTC; CDR3 protein: CSARSPDRDYYGYTF
D gene: NA; CDR3 length: 15; V gene: TRBV28; clone size: few; J gene: TRBJ2-1; CDR3 DNA: TGTGCCAGCAGTTTATTCTATTGGTCGGGGGATGAGCAGTTCTTC; CDR3 protein: CASSLFYWSGDEQFF
D gene: TRBD2; CDR3 length: 15; V gene: TRBV20-1; clone size: many; J gene: TRBJ2-1; CDR3 DNA: TGCAGTGCCACCGCCGGGACTAGCGTATACAATGAGCAGTTCTTC; CDR3 protein: CSATAGTSVYNEQFF
D gene: NA; CDR3 length: 14; V gene: TRBV7-2; clone size: many; J gene: TRBJ2-7; CDR3 DNA: TGTGCCAGCAGGAGAACTAGCAGTGAAACCGAGCAGTACTTC; CDR3 protein: CASRRTSSETEQYF
D gene: NA; CDR3 length: 13; V gene: TRBV7-2; clone size: many; J gene: TRBJ2-7; CDR3 DNA: TGTGCCAGCAGCCCCGAAGGGGCGGACGAGCAGTACTTC; CDR3 protein: CASSPEGADEQYF
D gene: NA; CDR3 length: 13; V gene: TRBV7-9; clone size: many; J gene: TRBJ1-1; CDR3 DNA: TGTGCCAGCAGCTTTCAGGGGAGCACTGAAGCTTTCTTT; CDR3 protein: CASSFQGSTEAFF
D gene: TRBD1; CDR3 length: 16; V gene: TRBV6-1; clone size: many; J gene: TRBJ1-6; CDR3 DNA: TGTGCCAGCAGGAGCCCCCCCGGGACAGGGGACTCACCCCTCCACTTT; CDR3 protein: CASRSPPGTGDSPLHF
D gene: NA; CDR3 length: 13; V gene: TRBV29-1; clone size: few; J gene: TRBJ1-6; CDR3 DNA: TGCAGCGCTGAACAGGCTTATAATTCACCCCTCCACTTT; CDR3 protein: CSAEQAYNSPLHF
D gene: NA; CDR3 length: 13; V gene: TRBV29-1; clone size: few; J gene: TRBJ2-3; CDR3 DNA: TGCAGCGCCGGACAAATCACCACAGATACGCAGTATTTT; CDR3 protein: CSAGQITTDTQYF
D gene: NA; CDR3 length: 16; V gene: TRBV7-8; clone size: many; J gene: TRBJ2-2; CDR3 DNA: TGTGCCAGCAGCTTATTAAGGCGGGAGAACACCGGGGAGCTGTTTTTT; CDR3 protein: CASSLLRRENTGELFF
D gene: TRBD1; CDR3 length: 14; V gene: TRBV7-2; clone size: many; J gene: TRBJ1-1; CDR3 DNA: TGTGCCAGCAGCCTCCACGCGACAGGGACTGAAGCTTTCTTT; CDR3 protein: CASSLHATGTEAFF
D gene: TRBD2; CDR3 length: 16; V gene: TRBV7-8; clone size: once; J gene: TRBJ2-3; CDR3 DNA: TGTGCCAGCAGCTTAATGGGTAGCGGGGGGGCAGATACGCAGTATTTT; CDR3 protein: CASSLMGSGGADTQYF